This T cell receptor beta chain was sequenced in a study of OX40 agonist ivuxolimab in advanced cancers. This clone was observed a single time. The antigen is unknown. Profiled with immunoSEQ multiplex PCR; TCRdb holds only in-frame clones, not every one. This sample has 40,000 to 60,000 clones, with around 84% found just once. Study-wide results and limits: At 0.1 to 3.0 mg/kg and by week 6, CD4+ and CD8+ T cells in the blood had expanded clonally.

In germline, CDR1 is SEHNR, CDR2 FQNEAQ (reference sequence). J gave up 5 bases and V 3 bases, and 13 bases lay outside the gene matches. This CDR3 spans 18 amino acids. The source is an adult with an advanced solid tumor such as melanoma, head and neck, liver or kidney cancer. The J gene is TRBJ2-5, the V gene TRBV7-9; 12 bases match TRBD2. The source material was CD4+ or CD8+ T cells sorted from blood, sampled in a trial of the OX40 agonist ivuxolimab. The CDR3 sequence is CASSFRASGRDSDETQYF. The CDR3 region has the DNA TGTGCCAGCAGCTTTAGAGCTAGCGGGAGGGATTCTGATGAGACCCAGTACTTC. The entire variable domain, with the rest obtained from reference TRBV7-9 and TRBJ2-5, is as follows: DTGVSQNPRHKITKRGQNVTFRCDPISEHNRLYWYRQTLGQGPEFLTYFQNEAQLEKSRLLSDRFSAERPKGSFSTLEIQRTEQGDSAMYLCASSFRASGRDSDETQYFGPGTRLLVL.